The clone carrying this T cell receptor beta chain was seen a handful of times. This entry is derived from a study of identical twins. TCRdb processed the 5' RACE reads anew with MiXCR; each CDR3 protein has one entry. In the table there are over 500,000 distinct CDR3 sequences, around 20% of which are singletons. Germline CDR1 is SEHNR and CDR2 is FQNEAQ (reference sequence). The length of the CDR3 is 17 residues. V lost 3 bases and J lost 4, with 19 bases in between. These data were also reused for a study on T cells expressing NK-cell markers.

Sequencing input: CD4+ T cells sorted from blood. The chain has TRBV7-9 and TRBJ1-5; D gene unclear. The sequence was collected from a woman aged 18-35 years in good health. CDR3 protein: CASSFWVGSSMNQPQHF. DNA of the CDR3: TGTGCCAGCAGCTTCTGGGTGGGCAGCTCAATGAATCAGCCCCAGCATTTT.